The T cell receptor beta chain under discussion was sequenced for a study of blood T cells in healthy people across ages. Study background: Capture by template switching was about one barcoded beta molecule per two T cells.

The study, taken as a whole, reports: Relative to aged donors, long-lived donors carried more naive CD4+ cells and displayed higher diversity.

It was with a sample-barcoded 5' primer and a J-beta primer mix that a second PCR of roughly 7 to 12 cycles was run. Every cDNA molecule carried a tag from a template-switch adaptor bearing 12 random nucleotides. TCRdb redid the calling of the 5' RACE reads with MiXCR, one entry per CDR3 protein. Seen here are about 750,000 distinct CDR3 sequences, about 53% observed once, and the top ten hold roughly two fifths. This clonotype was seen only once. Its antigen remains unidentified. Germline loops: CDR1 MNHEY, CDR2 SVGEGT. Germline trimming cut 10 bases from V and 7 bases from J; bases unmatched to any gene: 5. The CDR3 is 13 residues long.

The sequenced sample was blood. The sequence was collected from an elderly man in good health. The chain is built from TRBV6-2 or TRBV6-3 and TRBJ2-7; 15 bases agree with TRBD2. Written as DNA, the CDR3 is TGTGCCATCGGGACTAGCGGGAGGAAAGAGCAGTACTTC. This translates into CAIGTSGRKEQYF.